The clone carrying this T cell receptor (beta chain) showed up many times. The antigen is unknown. TCRdb ran MiXCR on the 5' RACE reads and lists one entry per CDR3 protein. Of around 9,300 distinct CDR3 sequences in the sample, less than 6.5% were seen once. The V gene's germline CDR1 is LGHDT and CDR2 YNNKEL (reference sequence). The CDR3 runs 18 residues. V was clipped by 2 bases and J by 6 bases; unmatched bases: 14. This record belongs to a study of spatial heterogeneity in lung cancer. Study-level points and caveats: For expanded intratumoral alpha and beta TCRs, counts tracked tumor mutation counts.

Indicated time point: sample taken at primary tumor resection. The origin of this receptor is a female donor with early-stage non-small cell lung cancer. V usage is TRBV3-1 and J usage is TRBJ2-2; 8 positions agree with TRBD1. The sample consisted of lung tumor tissue, taken at surgery. The DNA for the CDR3 is TGTGCCAGCAGCCAACTCTCGACAGGACAGGGTGGGGCCGGGGAGCTGTTTTTT. As protein: CASSQLSTGQGGAGELFF. Full variable domain (remainder filled in from reference TRBV3-1 and TRBJ2-2): DTAVSQTPKYLVTQMGNDKSIKCEQNLGHDTMYWYKQDSKKFLKIMFSYNNKELIINETVPNRFSPKSPDKAHLNLHINSLELGDSAVYFCASSQLSTGQGGAGELFFGEGSRLTVL.